The clone carrying this T cell receptor beta chain appeared once. What it binds is unknown. Preparing the TCRbeta library involved the use of unique molecular identifiers. TCRdb redid the calling of the PCR reads with MiXCR, one entry per CDR3 protein. The profile shows about 830,000 distinct CDR3 sequences, less than 20% of them singletons. Trimming took off 7 bases at V and 7 bases at J, with 11 bases between the two ends. Germline CDR1 SGHRS, CDR2 YFSETQ. The CDR3 has 12 amino acids. This specimen belongs to a study of T-cell reconstitution after alpha-beta-depleted transplantation in children. Study-wide findings and caveats: TCRbeta diversity was high at day 60 in some patients (a result of surviving recipient T cells and thymic progenitors).

The gene calls are TRBV5-1 and TRBJ2-2; D may correspond to TRBD1 or TRBD2 (5 bases each). This clonotype was sampled from a male patient between 10 and 17 years old who had a stem cell transplant for acute lymphoblastic leukemia, so the T cells may come from the graft donor. Here the sequenced sample was PBMCs, mostly from graft donor cells, taken 360 days after TCRalphabeta/CD19-depleted stem cell transplant. CDR3 nucleotides: TGCGCCAGCTGGGGGTTGAACGGGGAGCTGTTTTTT. It is translated as CASWGLNGELFF.